The 11 T cell receptor beta chains given below trace back to one sample, sequenced in a study of T cells in Graves' hyperthyroidism and ophthalmopathy. Amplification of TCR beta CDR3 regions used RNA as the template. TCR CDR3 underwent first-round RT-PCR with the HTBI primer set. TCRdb called the multiplex PCR reads again in MiXCR, with one record for every CDR3 protein. Of about 210,000 distinct CDR3 sequences listed, about 17% were seen once; the top ten hold over 35%. The sequenced material came from blood. The receptors come from a man aged 35 to 55 with Graves' hyperthyroidism.

This clonotype came up many times. The V gene is TRBV2, the J gene TRBJ2-7; D gene ambiguous. The V gene lost 6 bases and the J gene lost 3 bases, with 15 bases spanning the gap. CDR1 SNHLY and CDR2 FYNNEI come from the germline V gene. The CDR3 covers 14 residues. CDR3 nucleotide sequence: TGTGCCAGCAGCGCCCAGCAAACAAGCTACGAGCAGTACTTC. It specifies CASSAQQTSYEQYF.

This clonotype was seen many times. V and J are TRBV3-1 and TRBJ1-1; 7 nucleotides align to TRBD1. Germline V gene data show CDR1 as LGHDT and CDR2 as YNNKEL (reference sequence). With 6 bases clipped from V and 0 bases from J, the junction kept 4 bases outside the gene matches. The length of the CDR3 is 14 residues. The CDR3 here is CASSRDSMNTEAFF. Here the CDR3 DNA reads TGTGCCAGCAGTAGGGACAGCATGAACACTGAAGCTTTCTTT.

This clonotype has a single count. The gene calls are TRBV7-9 and TRBJ2-1; D gene unclear. There are 12 residues in the CDR3. The V gene's germline CDR1 is SEHNR and CDR2 FQNEAQ (reference sequence). V was trimmed by 5 bases and J by 10 bases, leaving 12 bases between them. CDR3 in amino acids: CASSIRQGEQFF. For the CDR3, the DNA is TGTGCCAGCAGCATCCGACAAGGCGAGCAGTTCTTC.

The V and J genes are TRBV4-3 and TRBJ2-1; D not resolved. Per germline, CDR1 LGHNA and CDR2 YSLEER. V was cut by 0 bases and J by 4 bases, with 7 bases left in between. The CDR3 is 14 residues long. The CDR3 region is CASSQDRRYNEQFF. In DNA form, the CDR3 reads TGCGCCAGCAGCCAAGATCGGCGATACAATGAGCAGTTCTTC.

This chain joins TRBV28 and TRBJ1-5, with D hard to call. The V end lost 7 bases, the J end lost 5 bases, and 9 bases lay between the germline ends. The germline V gene encodes CDR1 MDHEN and CDR2 SYDVKM. This CDR3 comprises 12 residues. CDR3 nucleotide sequence: TGTGCCAGCACCCCCGGACATCAGCCCCAGCATTTT. Translating gives CASTPGHQPQHF.

On this clonotype: This could be a read error, since a much larger clone is one nucleotide away. The CDR3 end shows no conserved phenylalanine or tryptophan, and so a read error is likely. The chain joins TRBV12-3 or TRBV12-4 to TRBJ2-3; 10 bases agree with TRBD2. V lost 1 base and J lost 1; bases outside the gene matches: 2. The CDR3 consists of 16 residues. CDR3 coding DNA: TGTGCCAGCAGTTTAGTCGGGACTAGCGGCACAGATACGCAGTATTCT. It encodes CASSLVGTSGTDTQYS.

This clonotype was seen ten or more times. The chain combines TRBV15 with TRBJ2-1, with TRBD2 matching 10 bases. J lost 7 bases, V lost 3 bases, and 6 bases had no gene match. Germline assignment: CDR1 LNHNV and CDR2 YYDKDF (reference sequence). The CDR3 totals 15 residues. The CDR3 DNA follows: TGTGCCACCAGCAGGGCTAAACTAGCGGGGAATGAGCAGTTCTTC. Its protein is CATSRAKLAGNEQFF.

This clonotype was seen at least ten times. The chain links TRBV28 to TRBJ2-7, with 8 bases aligning to TRBD1. Unmatched junction bases numbered 17, after V lost 4 bases and J lost 3 bases. This CDR3 has 18 amino acids. The germline V gene has CDR1 MDHEN and CDR2 SYDVKM. CDR3 loop: CASSSPGQANGNFYEQYF. The CDR3 coding sequence is TGTGCCAGCAGTTCCCCGGGACAGGCCAACGGAAACTTCTACGAGCAGTACTTC.

This clonotype occurred many times. This chain links TRBV13 with TRBJ2-3; D gene uncertain. Trimming pared 6 bases from V and 4 bases from J, leaving 14 bases between. The germline gives CDR1 PRHDT, CDR2 FYEKMQ (reference sequence). This CDR3 contains 14 residues. The CDR3 DNA is TGTGCCAGCAGTCCACCCGGCCGATCAGATACGCAGTATTTT. Protein sequence: CASSPPGRSDTQYF.

The CDR3 sequence is CATERGHEAFF. The CDR3 coding sequence is TGTGCCACAGAGAGGGGGCACGAAGCTTTCTTT. This chain uses TRBV6-1 with TRBJ1-1; 7 bases map to TRBD1. Germline trimming cut 10 bases from V and 8 bases from J; bases unmatched to any gene: 7. The CDR3 is 11 residues long. Looked up from germline, CDR1 is MNHNS and CDR2 is SASEGT.

A few counts support this clonotype. The V gene is TRBV20-1, the J gene TRBJ1-4; 9 bases map to TRBD1. CDR3 length equals 14 residues. The germline V gene encodes CDR1 DFQATT and CDR2 SNEGSKA (reference sequence). Germline trimming cut 0 bases from V and 7 bases from J; bases unmatched to any gene: 3. The CDR3 loop is CSARDLTGGEKLFF. CDR3 nucleotide sequence: TGCAGTGCTAGAGATCTGACAGGGGGTGAAAAACTGTTTTTT.